This passage covers 11 T cell receptor beta chains from one sample sequenced in a study of T-cell reconstitution after alpha-beta-depleted transplantation in children. Preparation of the TCRbeta library used unique molecular identifiers. MiXCR, applied by TCRdb to the PCR reads, yields one record per CDR3 protein. The sample records fewer than 750,000 distinct CDR3 sequences, 23% being singletons. The specimen comprised PBMCs, mostly from graft donor cells, sampled 360 days after TCRalphabeta/CD19-depleted stem cell transplant. These receptors originate from a boy under two years old who had a stem cell transplant for acute myeloid leukemia, so the T cells may come from the graft donor.

The rearrangement uses TRBV12-3 or TRBV12-4 and TRBJ1-4, with D perhaps TRBD1 (5 bases). V lost 3 bases and J lost 7, with 18 bases in between. The CDR3 is 16 residues long. The CDR3, as DNA: TGTGCCAGCAGTTTCCTCCTAGGGGAGATCAGTGAAAAACTGTTTTTT. Amino acid sequence: CASSFLLGEISEKLFF.

This clonotype was picked up a small number of times. The chain uses TRBV6-5 and TRBJ2-3; D remains ambiguous. V was cut by 4 bases and J by 4 bases, with 12 bases left in between. The CDR3 runs to 14 residues. The V gene's germline CDR1 is MNHEY and CDR2 SVGAGI. DNA for the CDR3: TGTGCCAGCAGTTCCGATACAGAGGCAGATACGCAGTATTTT. This sequence encodes CASSSDTEADTQYF.

In its sample, this clonotype was seen many times. This chain connects TRBV14 to TRBJ2-7, with D perhaps matching TRBD1 (6 bases). The CDR3 loop spans 17 amino acids. V lost 1 base and J lost 4, with 20 bases in between. Germline lookup yields CDR1 SGHDN and CDR2 FVKESK. The CDR3 sequence is CASSQGLPGAPAYEQYF. The CDR3 nucleotides read TGTGCCAGCAGCCAAGGGTTGCCAGGGGCGCCAGCGTACGAGCAGTACTTC.

The chain joins TRBV9 to TRBJ1-2; D is undetermined. The V and J ends lost 6 bases and 1 base respectively, with 10 bases between them. Germline V gene data show CDR1 as SGDLS and CDR2 as YYNGEE. This CDR3 spans 13 amino acids. The CDR3 DNA follows: TGTGCCAGCACGGACCCTTATAACTATGGCTACACCTTC. It encodes CASTDPYNYGYTF.

This clonotype has a count of ten or more. The chain joins TRBV5-5 to TRBJ1-1; D not certain. Germline V CDR1 and CDR2: SGHKS, YYEKEE (reference sequence). The CDR3 has 13 amino acids. V lost 2 bases and J lost 5, with 10 bases in between. DNA for the CDR3: TGTGCCAGCAGCTTAAGTGGTGGGACTGAAGCTTTCTTT. It codes for CASSLSGGTEAFF.

The chain uses TRBV10-3 and TRBJ2-2; D perhaps matches TRBD1 (6 bases). CDR3 size: 15 residues. Germline V gives CDR1 ENHRY, CDR2 SYGVKD. The V and J ends lost 3 bases and 8 bases respectively, with 16 bases between them. The CDR3 is CAISEPGQSAGELFF. The CDR3 DNA sequence: TGTGCCATCAGTGAACCCGGACAGTCGGCGGGGGAGCTGTTTTTT.

The chain is built from TRBV6-2 or TRBV6-3 and TRBJ2-5; TRBD2 agrees at 11 bases. J lost 2 bases, V lost 6 bases, and 8 bases had no gene match. Germline CDR1 reads MNHEY; CDR2 reads SVGEGT. This CDR3 comprises 16 residues. CDR3 residues: CASRRPGLAEQETQYF. CDR3 DNA: TGTGCCAGCAGACGACCGGGACTAGCGGAACAAGAGACCCAGTACTTC.

The gene calls are TRBV7-9 and TRBJ2-7, with D possibly matching TRBD2 (6 bases). The CDR3 loop spans 15 amino acids. Germline-derived CDR1 and CDR2 are SEHNR and FQNEAQ (reference sequence). V was trimmed by 7 bases and J by 5 bases, leaving 21 bases between them. The chain's CDR3 is CASTDGTFRFDEQYF. The DNA of the CDR3 is TGTGCCAGCACAGACGGGACTTTTAGGTTCGACGAGCAGTACTTC.

This clonotype was counted only a few times. The chain links TRBV20-1 to TRBJ2-5; D not resolved. CDR3 size: 16 residues. Trimming stripped 0 bases from V and 0 bases from J, with 14 bases between. Germline values: CDR1 DFQATT, CDR2 SNEGSKA (reference sequence). The chain's CDR3 is CSARDHEDTNQETQYF. CDR3 coding DNA: TGCAGTGCTAGAGACCACGAAGACACAAACCAAGAGACCCAGTACTTC.

This clonotype was seen only a few times. The V call is TRBV29-1, the J call TRBJ2-5; TRBD1 matches 8 bases. J gave up 3 bases and V 1 base, and 7 bases lay outside the gene matches. The germline CDR1 and CDR2 sequences are SQVTM and ANQGSEA. CDR3 length: 15 amino acids. The CDR3 loop is CSVEGTGFPEETQYF. In DNA form, the CDR3 reads TGCAGCGTTGAAGGGACAGGGTTTCCCGAAGAGACCCAGTACTTC.

The table lists this clonotype with a few counts. The rearrangement joins TRBV25-1 to TRBJ2-7, with 9 bases that match TRBD1. V trimming: 8 bases; J trimming: 1 base; junction bases outside the gene matches: 15. Germline V CDR1 and CDR2: MGHDK, SYGVNS. The CDR3 totals 17 residues. CDR3 coding DNA: TGTGCCAGCCCGGGACAGGGACCTCTTCCAATATCCTACGAGCAGTACGTC. Translation gives CASPGQGPLPISYEQYV.